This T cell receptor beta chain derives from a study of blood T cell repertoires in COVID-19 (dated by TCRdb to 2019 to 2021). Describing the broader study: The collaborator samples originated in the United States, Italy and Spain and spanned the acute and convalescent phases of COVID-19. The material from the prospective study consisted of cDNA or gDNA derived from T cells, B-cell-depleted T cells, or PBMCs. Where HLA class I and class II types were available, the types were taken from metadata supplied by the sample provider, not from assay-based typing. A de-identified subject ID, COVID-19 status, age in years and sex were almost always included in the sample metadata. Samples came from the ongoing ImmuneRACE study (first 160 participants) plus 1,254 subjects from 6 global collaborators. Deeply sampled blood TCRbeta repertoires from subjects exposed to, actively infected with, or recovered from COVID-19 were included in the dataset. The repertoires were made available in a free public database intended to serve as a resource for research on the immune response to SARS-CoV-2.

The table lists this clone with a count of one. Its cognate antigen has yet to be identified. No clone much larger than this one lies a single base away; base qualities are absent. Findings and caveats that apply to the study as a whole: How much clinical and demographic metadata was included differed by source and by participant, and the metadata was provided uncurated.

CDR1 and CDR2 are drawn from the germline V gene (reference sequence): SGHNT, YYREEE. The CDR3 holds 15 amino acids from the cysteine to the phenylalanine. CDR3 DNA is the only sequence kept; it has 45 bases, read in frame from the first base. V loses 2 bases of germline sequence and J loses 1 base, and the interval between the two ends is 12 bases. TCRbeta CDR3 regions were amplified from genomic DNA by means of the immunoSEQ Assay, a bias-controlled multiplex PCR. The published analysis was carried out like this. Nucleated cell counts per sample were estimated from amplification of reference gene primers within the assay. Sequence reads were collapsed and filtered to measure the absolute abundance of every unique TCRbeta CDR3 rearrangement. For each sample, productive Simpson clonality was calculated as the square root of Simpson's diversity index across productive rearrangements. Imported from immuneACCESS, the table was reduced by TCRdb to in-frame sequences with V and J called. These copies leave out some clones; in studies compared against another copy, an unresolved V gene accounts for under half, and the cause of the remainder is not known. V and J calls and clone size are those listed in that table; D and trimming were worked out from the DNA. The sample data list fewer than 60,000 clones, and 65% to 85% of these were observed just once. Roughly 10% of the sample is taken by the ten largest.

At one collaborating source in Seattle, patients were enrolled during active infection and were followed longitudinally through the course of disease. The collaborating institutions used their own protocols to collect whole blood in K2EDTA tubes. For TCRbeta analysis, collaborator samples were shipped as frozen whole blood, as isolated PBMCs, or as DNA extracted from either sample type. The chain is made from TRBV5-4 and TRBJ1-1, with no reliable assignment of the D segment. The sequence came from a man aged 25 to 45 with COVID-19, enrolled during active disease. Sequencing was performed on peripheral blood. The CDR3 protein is CASSFVELGNTEAFF. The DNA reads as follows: TGTGCCAGCAGCTTTGTGGAGCTTGGGAACACTGAAGCTTTCTTT.